This T cell receptor (beta chain) derives from a study of molecular identifiers for immune sequencing clone quantification. Germline CDR1 is SQVTM and CDR2 is ANQGSEA. V lost 4 bases, J lost 6 bases, and 4 bases stayed unmatched. This CDR3 has 12 residues. Using a CD8+CD4-CCR7+CD45RA+ phenotype, naive CD8 T cells were sorted. Study-wide points: Detecting spiked Jurkat TCR RNA from one cell among roughly 900,000 naive cells was reportedly possible.

This clonotype was recorded at least ten times. Its cognate antigen is unknown. TCRdb re-derived calls from the PCR reads in MiXCR, one entry per CDR3 protein. The sample records 90,000 to 120,000 distinct CDR3 sequences, over 30% being singletons. The V and J genes are TRBV29-1 and TRBJ1-1; TRBD1 aligns across 8 bases. The sequence was collected from a human donor in good health. Some libraries in this study had Jurkat cell RNA spiked in. The sequencing sample was made of naive CD8+ T cells from blood, with Jurkat cell RNA spiked in. As to subset: FACS-sorted CD8+CD4-CCR7+CD45RA+ naive T cells. The CDR3 DNA is TGCAGCGTTGGGGACAGGAAGCCTGAAGCTTTCTTT. Protein: CSVGDRKPEAFF.